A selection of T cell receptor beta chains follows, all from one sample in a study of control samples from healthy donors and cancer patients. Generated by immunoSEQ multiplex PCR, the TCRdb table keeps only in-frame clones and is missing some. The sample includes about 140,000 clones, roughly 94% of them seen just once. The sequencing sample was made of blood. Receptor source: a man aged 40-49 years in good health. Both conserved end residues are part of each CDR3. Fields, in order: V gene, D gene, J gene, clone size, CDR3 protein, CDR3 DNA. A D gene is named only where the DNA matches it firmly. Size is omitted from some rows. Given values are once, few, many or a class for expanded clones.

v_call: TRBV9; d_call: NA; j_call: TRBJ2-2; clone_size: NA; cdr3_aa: CASSVWRDKTLNTGELFF; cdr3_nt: TGTGCCAGCAGCGTATGGCGGGACAAGACCTTGAACACCGGGGAGCTGTTTTTT
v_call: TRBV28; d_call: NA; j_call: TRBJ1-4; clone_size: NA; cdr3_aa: CASSLMSGDEKLFF; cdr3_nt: TGTGCCAGCAGTTTAATGTCAGGGGATGAAAAACTGTTTTTT
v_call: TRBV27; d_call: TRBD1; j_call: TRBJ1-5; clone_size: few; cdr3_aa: CASSLVGTGSDQPQHF; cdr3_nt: TGTGCCAGCAGTTTAGTTGGGACAGGGTCGGATCAGCCCCAGCATTTT
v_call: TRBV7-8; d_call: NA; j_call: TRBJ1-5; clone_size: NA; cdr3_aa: CASSFMGEVNQPQHF; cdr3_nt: TGTGCCAGCAGCTTCATGGGGGAGGTCAATCAGCCCCAGCATTTT
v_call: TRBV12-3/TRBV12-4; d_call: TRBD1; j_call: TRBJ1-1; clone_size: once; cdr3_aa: CASSLTGDTEAFF; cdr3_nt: TGTGCCAGCAGTTTAACAGGGGACACTGAAGCTTTCTTT
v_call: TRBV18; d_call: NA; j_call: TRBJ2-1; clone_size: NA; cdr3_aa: CASSPQERSYNEQFF; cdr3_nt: TGTGCCAGCTCACCACAGGAACGCTCCTACAATGAGCAGTTCTTC
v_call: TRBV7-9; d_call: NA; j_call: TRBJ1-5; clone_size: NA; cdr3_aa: CASSTDRDQPQHF; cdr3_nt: TGTGCCAGCAGCACGGACAGAGATCAGCCCCAGCATTTT
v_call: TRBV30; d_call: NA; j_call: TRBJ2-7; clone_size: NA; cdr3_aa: CAWSRTSYYEQYF; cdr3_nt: TGTGCCTGGAGTAGAACCTCTTACTACGAGCAGTACTTC
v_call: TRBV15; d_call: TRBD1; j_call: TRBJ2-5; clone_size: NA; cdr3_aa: CATRITGGGETQYF; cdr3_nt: TGTGCCACCAGGATTACAGGGGGAGGAGAGACCCAGTACTTC
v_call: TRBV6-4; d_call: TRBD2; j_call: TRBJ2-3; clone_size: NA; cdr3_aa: CASSELAGSVGTQYF; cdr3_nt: TGTGCCAGCAGTGAACTAGCGGGCTCCGTAGGTACGCAGTATTTT
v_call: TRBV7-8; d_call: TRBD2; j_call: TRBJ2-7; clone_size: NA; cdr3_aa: CASSLAISGRAHFYEQYF; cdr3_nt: TGTGCCAGCAGCTTAGCTATTAGCGGGAGGGCCCATTTCTACGAGCAGTACTTC
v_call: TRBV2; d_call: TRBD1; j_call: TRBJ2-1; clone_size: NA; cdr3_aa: CASSPGTGAYNEQFF; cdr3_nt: TGTGCCAGCAGCCCAGGGACAGGGGCCTACAATGAGCAGTTCTTC
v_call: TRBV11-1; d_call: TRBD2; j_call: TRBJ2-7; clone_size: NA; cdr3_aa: CASSYLAGGPYEQYF; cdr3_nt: TGTGCCAGCAGCTACCTAGCGGGAGGGCCTTACGAGCAGTACTTC
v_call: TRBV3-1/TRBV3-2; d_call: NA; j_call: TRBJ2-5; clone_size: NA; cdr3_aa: CASSLNPRRQTQYF; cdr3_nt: TGTGCCAGCAGCCTCAATCCCCGGCGCCAGACCCAGTACTTC
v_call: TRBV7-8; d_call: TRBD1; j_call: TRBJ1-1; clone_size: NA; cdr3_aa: CASSLFDRGRNTEAFF; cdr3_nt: TGTGCCAGCAGCTTATTTGACAGGGGGCGCAACACTGAAGCTTTCTTT
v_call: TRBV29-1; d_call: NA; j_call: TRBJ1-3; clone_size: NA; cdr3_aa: CSVGGPLFSGNTIYF; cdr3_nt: TGCAGCGTTGGTGGACCGCTGTTCTCTGGAAACACCATATATTTT
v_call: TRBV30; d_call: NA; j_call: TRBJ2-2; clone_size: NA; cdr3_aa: CAWSVVPGELFF; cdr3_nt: TGTGCCTGGAGTGTCGTCCCCGGGGAGCTGTTTTTT
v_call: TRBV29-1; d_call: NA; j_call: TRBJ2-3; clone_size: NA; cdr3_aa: CSHQDGTDTQYF; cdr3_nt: TGCAGCCACCAGGACGGCACAGATACGCAGTATTTT
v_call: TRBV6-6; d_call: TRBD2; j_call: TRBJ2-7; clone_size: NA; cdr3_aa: CASSYSGGVEQYF; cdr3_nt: TGTGCCAGCAGTTACTCGGGAGGGGTCGAGCAGTACTTC
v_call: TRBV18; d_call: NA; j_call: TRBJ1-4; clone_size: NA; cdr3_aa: CASSPYTDSNEKLFF; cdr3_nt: TGTGCCAGCTCACCATATACTGACAGTAATGAAAAACTGTTTTTT
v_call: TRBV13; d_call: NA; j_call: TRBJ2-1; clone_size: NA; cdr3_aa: CASSLPGGGNNEQFF; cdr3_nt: TGTGCCAGCAGCTTACCAGGGGGAGGGAACAATGAGCAGTTCTTC
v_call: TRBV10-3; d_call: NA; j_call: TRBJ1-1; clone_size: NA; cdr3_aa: CAISPPTGSTEAFF; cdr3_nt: TGTGCCATCAGTCCACCGACAGGCAGCACTGAAGCTTTCTTT
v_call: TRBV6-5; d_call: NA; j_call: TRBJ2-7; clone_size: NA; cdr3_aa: CASSYTVQNEQYF; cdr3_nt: TGTGCCAGCAGTTACACGGTACAAAACGAGCAGTACTTC
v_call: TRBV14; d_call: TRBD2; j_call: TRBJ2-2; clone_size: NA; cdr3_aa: CASKNLLGLAGVNTGELFF; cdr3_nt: TGTGCCAGCAAAAATTTACTAGGACTAGCGGGAGTTAACACCGGGGAGCTGTTTTTT